This entry describes one T cell receptor (beta chain). Seattle patient enrollment occurred during active infection, with longitudinal follow-up thereafter. Repertoires were generated with immunoSEQ multiplex PCR, while TCRdb's copy carries only in-frame clones and drops some. The sample consists of just under 350,000 clones, around 86% of them appearing once. This entry belongs to a study of blood T cell repertoires in COVID-19. Study-level information: COVID-19 samples from acute and convalescent phases originated in the United States, Italy and Spain.

V gave up 3 bases and J gave up 4 bases; unmatched junction bases: 5. The CDR3 is made up of 16 amino acids. Germline-derived CDR1 and CDR2 are PRHDT and FYEKMQ (reference sequence). The TCR originated in a woman in her forties or fifties with COVID-19, enrolled during active disease. This chain uses TRBV13 with TRBJ1-3, with 11 bases matching TRBD1. Sequenced input: peripheral blood. The CDR3 DNA follows: TGTGCCAGCAGCTTCCGGACAGGGGGCTTCGGAAACACCATATATTTT. This sequence encodes CASSFRTGGFGNTIYF. Together with reference TRBV13 and TRBJ1-3, the CDR3 gives the full variable domain: AAGVIQSPRHLIKEKRETATLKCYPIPRHDTVYWYQQGPGQDPQFLISFYEKMQSDKGSIPDRFSAQQFSDYHSELNMSSLELGDSALYFCASSFRTGGFGNTIYFGEGSWLTVV.